This TCR beta chain derives from a study of shared clonotypes between healthy human individuals. Study overall: Donor ages ranged 18 to 49 years: a couple of women, a few men.

TCRdb keeps only in-frame clones here, not all; method: immunoSEQ multiplex PCR. The sample comprises about 580,000 clones, about 98% of which are singletons, and around 0.3% rests with the top ten. Germline CDR1 reads SEHNR; CDR2 reads FQNEAQ (reference sequence). The CDR3 consists of 16 residues. Trimming at V came to 5 bases and at J to 3 bases, leaving 8 bases not matched to a gene. Study-level findings and limits: Few donors restricted represented genetic and exposure-history diversity.

The naive CD8 population came from CD45RO-negative cells selected for CCR7, without terminally differentiated effector memory CD45RA+ cells. Note on this clone: What it binds is unknown.

This TCR was sampled from a man younger than 45 in good health. The sample consisted of naive CD8+ T cells sorted from blood. The rearrangement joins TRBV7-9 to TRBJ1-2, with 11 bases matching TRBD1. CDR3 region: CASSDLRTGGDYGYTF. The CDR3 DNA reads as TGTGCCAGCAGCGACTTAAGGACAGGGGGCGACTATGGCTACACCTTC.